This passage covers 14 T cell receptor beta chains from one sample sequenced in a study of naive and memory T cell subsets. Reverse transcription of blood and skin TCR RNA was primed at alpha and beta constant regions. TCRdb reanalysed the 5' RACE reads using MiXCR and keeps one entry per CDR3 protein. The sample lists tens of thousands of distinct CDR3 sequences, around 4% occurring once. Adult healthy volunteers gave 2.5 ml peripheral blood for whole-blood RNA. The receptors come from a male donor in good health.

This clonotype was counted many times. J is TRBJ2-2 and V is TRBV3-2. TRBV3-2 is a pseudogene segment. The CDR3 spans 15 residues. As DNA, the CDR3 is TGTGCCAGCAGCCAATCCATGGGGTGGGCCGGGGAGCTGTTTTTT. Translation: CASSQSMGWAGELFF.

In this sample, this clonotype turned up many times. This chain uses TRBV28 with TRBJ1-2; unclear D gene. Trimming removed 3 bases from V and 1 base from J, with 9 bases in between. The CDR3 is 14 residues long. CDR1 and CDR2 (germline): MDHEN, SYDVKM. The CDR3 region has the DNA TGTGCCAGCAGTTTGGAAGTAATTAACTATGGCTACACCTTC. It yields the protein CASSLEVINYGYTF.

This clonotype is labeled as medium-sized. V and J are TRBV12-3 or TRBV12-4 and TRBJ1-2; no firm D call. This CDR3 has 11 amino acids. V lost 1 base and J 8 bases, leaving 5 bases between the germline ends. The chain's CDR3 is CASSLGEGYTF. The CDR3 DNA is TGTGCCAGCAGTTTAGGGGAGGGCTACACCTTC.

This clonotype was observed many times. The rearrangement joins TRBV29-1 to TRBJ2-7; D is possibly TRBD1 or TRBD2 (5 bases each). The CDR3 loop spans 13 amino acids. Germline V gene sequence: CDR1 SQVTM, CDR2 ANQGSEA. With 7 bases removed from V and 8 bases from J, the gap between germline ends came to 21 bases. The CDR3 here is CSALISGTPQQYF. Written as DNA, the CDR3 is TGCAGCGCTCTAATATCCGGGACCCCCCAGCAGTACTTC.

This clonotype was picked up many times. V and J are TRBV10-3 and TRBJ2-4, with 7 bases aligning to TRBD2. The CDR3 runs 15 residues. Trimming cost V 3 bases and J 9 bases; bases outside gene matches: 11. Germline assignment: CDR1 ENHRY and CDR2 SYGVKD. CDR3 region: CAISEAGLDSVIQYF. CDR3 DNA sequence: TGTGCCATCAGTGAAGCTGGACTAGACTCCGTCATTCAGTACTTC.

This clonotype was seen at least ten times. The chain joins TRBV7-9 to TRBJ2-3; 10 bases align to TRBD2. This CDR3 is built from 18 residues. The V gene end was trimmed by 2 bases and the J gene end by 4 bases; junction bases not matched to a gene: 12. CDR1 and CDR2 (germline): SEHNR, FQNEAQ (reference sequence). The CDR3 sequence is CASSLPPRLAGLADTQYF. CDR3 nucleotides: TGTGCCAGCAGCTTACCCCCGAGACTAGCGGGTTTGGCAGATACGCAGTATTTT.

This clonotype was seen repeatedly, ten times or more. The V gene is TRBV3-1, the J gene TRBJ2-7; either TRBD1 or TRBD2 may supply D (5 bases each). The length of the CDR3 is 15 residues. Trimming removed 5 bases from V and 7 bases from J, with 21 bases in between. Looked up from germline, CDR1 is LGHDT and CDR2 is YNNKEL (reference sequence). The chain's CDR3 is CASSSGTHKVSEQYF. Written as DNA, the CDR3 is TGTGCCAGCAGCTCCGGGACGCATAAAGTATCGGAGCAGTACTTC.

About this clonotype: A single base separates this from a much larger clone, so it may be a read error. The chain's CDR3 is CAISEGSETQYF. The CDR3, as DNA: TGTGCCATCAGTGAGGGCAGTGAGACCCAGTACTTC. The chain links TRBV10-3 to TRBJ2-5, with D hard to call. Germline CDR1 ENHRY, CDR2 SYGVKD. Trimming took 2 bases from V and 5 from J, leaving 6 bases between them. This CDR3 has 12 residues.

The table lists this clonotype with many counts. The rearrangement uses TRBV6-2 or TRBV6-3 and TRBJ2-1; TRBD2 aligns across 16 bases. CDR1 MNHEY and CDR2 SVGEGT come from the germline V gene. V lost 5 bases and J lost 7; bases outside the gene matches: 5. CDR3 size: 16 residues. CDR3 coding DNA: TGTGCCAGCAGTGGGACTAGCGGGGGGGCGTTTAATGAGCAGTTCTTC. Amino acids: CASSGTSGGAFNEQFF.

This clonotype ranks as medium-sized. The chain uses TRBV7-2 and TRBJ1-5, with D tentatively TRBD1 (6 bases). CDR1 is SGHTA, CDR2 FQGNSA, per germline. The CDR3 is 11 residues long. V lost 5 bases and J lost 7, with 6 bases in between. The CDR3 protein is CASSQGQPQHF. The DNA of the CDR3 is TGTGCCAGCAGCCAGGGGCAGCCCCAGCATTTT.

This clonotype was detected ten times or more. The rearrangement links TRBV6-5 to TRBJ2-1, with D perhaps TRBD1 or TRBD2 (6 bases each). The germline CDR1 and CDR2 sequences are MNHEY and SVGAGI. This CDR3 comprises 15 residues. V was cut by 3 bases and J by 8 bases, with 17 bases left in between. CDR3 sequence reads: CASSYVTMGGYEQFF. In nucleotides, the CDR3 is TGTGCCAGCAGTTATGTCACAATGGGGGGCTATGAGCAGTTCTTC.

This clonotype was seen repeatedly, ten times or more. V usage is TRBV7-2 and J usage is TRBJ2-7; D is unresolved. CDR3 length: 14 amino acids. CDR1 is SGHTA, CDR2 FQGNSA, per germline. The germline V and J ends were trimmed by 5 bases and 2 bases, with 13 bases remaining between them. The DNA for the CDR3 is TGTGCCAGCAGCCCCAGATTGGTTGCCTACGAGCAGTACTTC. Its protein is CASSPRLVAYEQYF.

This clonotype was detected many times. The rearrangement joins TRBV29-1 to TRBJ1-4; D unresolved. Trimming pared 4 bases from V and 5 bases from J, leaving 8 bases between. Germline lookup yields CDR1 SQVTM and CDR2 ANQGSEA. The CDR3 is made up of 12 amino acids. CDR3 DNA sequence: TGCAGCGTTGGCCGACCAAATGAAAAACTGTTTTTT. It translates to CSVGRPNEKLFF.

This clonotype was seen many times. This chain connects TRBV2 to TRBJ2-7; 9 bases match TRBD2. Germline V gene sequence: CDR1 SNHLY, CDR2 FYNNEI. The CDR3 consists of 15 residues. V trimming: 6 bases; J trimming: 6 bases; junction bases outside the gene matches: 12. The CDR3 nucleotides are TGTGCCAGCAGCCTTGAGGGCGGGAGGGTCCGCGAGCAGTACTTC. Protein product: CASSLEGGRVREQYF.